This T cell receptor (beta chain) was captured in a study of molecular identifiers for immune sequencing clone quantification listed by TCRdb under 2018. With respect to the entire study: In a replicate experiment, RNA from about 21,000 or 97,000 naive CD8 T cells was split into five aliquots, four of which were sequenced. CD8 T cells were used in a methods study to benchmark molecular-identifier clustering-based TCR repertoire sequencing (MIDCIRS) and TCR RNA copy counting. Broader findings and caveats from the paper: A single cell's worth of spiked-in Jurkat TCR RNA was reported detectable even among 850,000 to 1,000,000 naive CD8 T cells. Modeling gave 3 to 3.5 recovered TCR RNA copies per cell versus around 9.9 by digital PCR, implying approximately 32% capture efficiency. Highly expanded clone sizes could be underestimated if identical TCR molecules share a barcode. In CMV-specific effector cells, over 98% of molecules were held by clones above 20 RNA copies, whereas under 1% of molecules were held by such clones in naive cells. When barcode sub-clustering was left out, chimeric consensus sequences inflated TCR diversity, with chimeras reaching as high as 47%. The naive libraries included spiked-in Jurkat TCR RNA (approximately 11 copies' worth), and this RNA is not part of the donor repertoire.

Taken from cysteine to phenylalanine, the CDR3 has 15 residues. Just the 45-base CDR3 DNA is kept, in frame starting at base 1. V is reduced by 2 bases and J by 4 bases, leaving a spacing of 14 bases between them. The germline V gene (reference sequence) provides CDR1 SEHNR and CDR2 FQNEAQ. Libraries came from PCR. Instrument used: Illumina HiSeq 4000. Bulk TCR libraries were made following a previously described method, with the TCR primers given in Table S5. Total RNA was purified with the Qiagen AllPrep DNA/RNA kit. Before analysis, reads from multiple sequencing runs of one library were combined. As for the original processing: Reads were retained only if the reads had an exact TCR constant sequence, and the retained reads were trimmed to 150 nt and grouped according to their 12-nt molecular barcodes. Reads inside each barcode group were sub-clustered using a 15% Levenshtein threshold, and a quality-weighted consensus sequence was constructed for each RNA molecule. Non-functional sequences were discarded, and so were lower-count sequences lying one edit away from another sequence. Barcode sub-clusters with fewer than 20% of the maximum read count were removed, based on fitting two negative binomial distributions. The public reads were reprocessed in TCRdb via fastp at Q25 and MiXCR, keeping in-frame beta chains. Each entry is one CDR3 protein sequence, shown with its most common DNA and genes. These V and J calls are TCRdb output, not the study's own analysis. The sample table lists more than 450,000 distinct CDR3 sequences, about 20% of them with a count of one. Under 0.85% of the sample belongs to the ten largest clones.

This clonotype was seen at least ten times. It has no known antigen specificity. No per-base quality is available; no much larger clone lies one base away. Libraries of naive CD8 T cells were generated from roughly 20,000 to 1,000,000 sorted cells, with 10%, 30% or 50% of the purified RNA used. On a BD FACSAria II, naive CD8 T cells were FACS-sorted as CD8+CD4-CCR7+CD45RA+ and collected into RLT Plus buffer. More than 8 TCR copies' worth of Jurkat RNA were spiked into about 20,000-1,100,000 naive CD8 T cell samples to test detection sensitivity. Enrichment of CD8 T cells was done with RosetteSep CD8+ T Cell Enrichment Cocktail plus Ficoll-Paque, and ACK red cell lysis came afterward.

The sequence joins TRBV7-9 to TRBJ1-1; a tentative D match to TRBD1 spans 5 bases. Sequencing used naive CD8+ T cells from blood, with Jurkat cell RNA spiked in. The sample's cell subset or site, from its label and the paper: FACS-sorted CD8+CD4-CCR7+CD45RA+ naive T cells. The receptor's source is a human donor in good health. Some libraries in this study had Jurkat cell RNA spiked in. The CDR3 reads CASSLSQGPGTEAFF. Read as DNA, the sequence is TGTGCCAGCAGCTTATCGCAGGGCCCGGGCACTGAAGCTTTCTTT.